The 15 T cell receptor beta chains reported below all come from one sample, sequenced in a study of T cells in Graves' hyperthyroidism and ophthalmopathy. RNA transcripts yielded amplified TCR beta CDR3 regions. A first-round RT-PCR of the TCR CDR3 used the HTBI primer set. TCRdb analysed the multiplex PCR reads with MiXCR anew, one entry per CDR3 protein. The table includes hundreds of thousands of distinct CDR3 sequences, more than 45% detected once. Sequencing was done on a sample of peripheral blood or thyroid tissue (not recorded which). These receptors were taken from a woman aged 18-30 years with Graves' hyperthyroidism.

The V gene is TRBV5-6, the J gene TRBJ2-5; TRBD1 agrees at 9 bases. The germline V gene encodes CDR1 SGHDT and CDR2 YYEEEE. The CDR3 length is 15 residues. V was clipped by 5 bases and J by 7 bases; unmatched bases: 12. The CDR3 DNA reads TGTGCCAGCAGAAACGTCGGACAGGGGTTAGGGACCCAGTACTTC. Encoded protein: CASRNVGQGLGTQYF.

The chain recombines TRBV12-3 or TRBV12-4 with TRBJ2-5; 9 nucleotides agree with TRBD1. The V gene end was trimmed by 6 bases and the J gene end by 4 bases; junction bases not matched to a gene: 6. The CDR3 extends over 14 amino acids. In nucleotides, the CDR3 is TGTGCCAGCAGATCTGACAGGGGGATAGAGACCCAGTACTTC. Residues: CASRSDRGIETQYF.

This clonotype was found many times. CDR3 DNA: TGTGCCAGCAGTCCCAGGGAGAGAGGCTACACCTTC. Protein: CASSPRERGYTF. The chain combines TRBV12-3 or TRBV12-4 with TRBJ1-2; tentatively, D is TRBD1 (5 bases). V was clipped by 5 bases and J by 8 bases, with 12 bases between them. This CDR3 comprises 12 residues.

In this sample, this clonotype turned up many times. The chain links TRBV24-1 to TRBJ2-7; unclear D gene. This CDR3 contains 13 residues. CDR1 KGHDR and CDR2 SFDVKD come from the germline V gene. Trimming removed 6 bases at V and 7 bases at J, with 15 bases between. The CDR3 loop is CATSPGPQREQYF. The CDR3 nucleotides are TGTGCCACCAGTCCTGGTCCCCAGAGGGAGCAGTACTTC.

Many counts were recorded for this clonotype. The chain employs TRBV24-1 and TRBJ1-4, with 8 bases lining up with TRBD1. J gave up 7 bases and V 3 bases, and 3 bases lay outside the gene matches. The CDR3 is made up of 14 amino acids. Germline V gene lookup returns CDR1 KGHDR and CDR2 SFDVKD. The CDR3 DNA is TGTGCCACCAGTGATCGGGACAGGCGTGAAAAACTGTTTTTT. Encoded protein: CATSDRDRREKLFF.

This clonotype was found once. V usage is TRBV5-2 and J usage is TRBJ2-7; the table assigns TRBD1, which was not confirmed against the DNA. TRBV5-2 is assigned pseudogene status. The length of the CDR3 is 12 residues. The CDR3 spells CASNRGTYEQYF. The CDR3 DNA sequence: TGTGCCAGCAACAGGGGGACCTACGAGCAGTACTTC.

Ten or more counts support this clonotype. The V call is TRBV7-2, the J call TRBJ2-7, with D uncertain. CDR1 SGHTA and CDR2 FQGNSA come from the germline V gene. V was shortened by 5 bases and J by 2 bases, with 7 bases between the two germline ends. The CDR3 totals 12 residues. The CDR3 is CASSLDPYEQYF. CDR3 coding DNA: TGTGCCAGCAGCCTCGACCCCTACGAGCAGTACTTC. The full variable domain, with the rest looked up from reference TRBV7-2 and TRBJ2-7, is GAGVSQSPSNKVTEKGKDVELRCDPISGHTALYWYRQSLGQGLEFLIYFQGNSAPDKSGLPSDRFSAERTGGSVSTLTIQRTQQEDSAVYLCASSLDPYEQYFGPGTRLTVT.

About this clonotype itself: One junction end disagrees with the germline gene, perhaps due to a read error. This chain connects TRBV29-1 to TRBJ1-4; D possibly corresponds to TRBD1 (5 bases). The CDR3 spans 13 residues. The germline gives CDR1 SQVTM, CDR2 ANQGSEA. This CDR3 reads CSVEGTVNEKLFF. The CDR3 DNA reads TGCAGCGTCGAAGGGACCGTTAATGAAAAACTGTTTTTT.

This clonotype was observed once. The chain uses TRBV10-3 and TRBJ2-7, with D maybe TRBD2 (6 bases). This CDR3 has 15 residues. Germline V lookup: CDR1 ENHRY, CDR2 SYGVKD. V was shortened by 4 bases and J by 3 bases, with 16 bases between the two germline ends. CDR3 sequence (DNA): TGTGCCATCAGTGCGGGCCGGGAGTTTGGCTACGAGCAGTACTTC. It specifies CAISAGREFGYEQYF.

The chain recombines TRBV19 with TRBJ1-1, with TRBD1 as a possible D gene (5 bases). Per the germline V gene, CDR1 is LNHDA and CDR2 is SQIVND (reference sequence). V was shortened by 9 bases and J by 6 bases, with 23 bases between the two germline ends. The CDR3 consists of 15 residues. The CDR3 sequence is CASGTSVGTFAEAFF. CDR3 in DNA: TGTGCCAGCGGGACTAGCGTGGGGACTTTCGCTGAAGCTTTCTTT.

This chain links TRBV5-1 with TRBJ1-2, with no clear D. The CDR3 is 14 amino acids. Germline V gene lookup returns CDR1 SGHRS and CDR2 YFSETQ. Trimming left V 4 bases short and J 1 base short, with 11 bases between. The CDR3 bases are TGCGCCAGCAGCCCTTTGCCGGATAACTATGGCTACACCTTC. Translated: CASSPLPDNYGYTF.

The chain carries TRBV14 and TRBJ2-5; perhaps TRBD2 as D (5 bases). The CDR3 has 15 residues. V lost 4 bases to trimming and J lost 1 base, with 13 bases between them. Germline CDR1 reads SGHDN; CDR2 reads FVKESK. The CDR3 sequence is CASSLEGYFQETQYF. The CDR3 DNA sequence: TGTGCCAGCAGCCTTGAGGGTTACTTCCAAGAGACCCAGTACTTC.

The chain is built from TRBV24-1 and TRBJ1-2; possibly TRBD1 for D (5 bases). V was shortened by 3 bases and J by 2 bases, with 12 bases between the two germline ends. In germline, CDR1 is KGHDR, CDR2 SFDVKD. This CDR3 comprises 15 residues. DNA of the CDR3: TGTGCCACCAGTGATCCCGGGGGGAACAACTATGGCTACACCTTC. It yields the protein CATSDPGGNNYGYTF.

This clonotype has a count of ten or more. The J gene is TRBJ2-2, the V gene TRBV19; D may correspond to TRBD1 or TRBD2 (5 bases each). Germline V gives CDR1 LNHDA, CDR2 SQIVND (reference sequence). Trimming shortened V by 6 bases and J by 6 bases, and 11 bases separated the two germline ends. The CDR3 loop spans 13 amino acids. In DNA form, the CDR3 reads TGTGCCAGTAGGGACGGGACGGCCGGGGAGCTGTTTTTT. Its protein is CASRDGTAGELFF.

In its sample, this clonotype was seen many times. V is TRBV10-3 and J is TRBJ2-5; D ambiguous. The CDR3 totals 14 residues. Trimming left V 8 bases short and J 5 bases short, with 18 bases between. Germline V gene lookup returns CDR1 ENHRY and CDR2 SYGVKD. The CDR3 protein is CAIAPRAFGETQYF. The CDR3 DNA follows: TGTGCCATCGCCCCCCGAGCTTTTGGCGAGACCCAGTACTTC.